Here is one TCR beta chain with its context. Here immunoSEQ multiplex PCR was the method, and the copy in TCRdb shows in-frame clones only, minus some. This sample has about 65,000 clones; 80% to 90% occur once, and the top ten carry under 2%. This entry comes from a study of OX40 agonist ivuxolimab in advanced cancers. The CDR3 has 13 amino acids. CDR1 is SEHNR and CDR2 is FQNEAQ in the germline V gene (reference sequence). The V end lost 2 bases, the J end lost 3 bases, and 5 bases lay between the germline ends. The chain combines TRBV7-9 with TRBJ1-5; D is uncertain. This receptor was obtained from an adult with an advanced solid tumor such as melanoma, head and neck, liver or kidney cancer. The sample in question was CD4+ or CD8+ T cells sorted from blood, obtained in a trial of the OX40 agonist ivuxolimab. The CDR3 sequence: CASSLQPNQPQHF. The CDR3 coding sequence is TGTGCCAGCAGCTTACAGCCCAATCAGCCCCAGCATTTT.